Shown below are 16 T cell receptor beta chains from a single sample sequenced in a study of post-analysis software for immune sequencing data. The study's findings and limits: Patients had higher frequencies than controls of five or six TRBV segments, including TRBV5-6, TRBV5-1 and TRBV20-1.

Their antigens remain unidentified. Tagging with unique molecular identifiers was a feature of the TCR beta cDNA libraries. TCRdb processed the PCR reads anew with MiXCR; each CDR3 protein has one entry. The profile shows just over 250,000 distinct CDR3 sequences, 36% of them singletons. The sequenced material came from blood. Receptor source: a girl aged 10 to 17 with multiple sclerosis.

This clonotype was seen only once. This chain uses TRBV20-1 with TRBJ2-1, with D possibly matching TRBD2 (5 bases). Germline CDR1 and CDR2: DFQATT and SNEGSKA (reference sequence). Trimming pared 2 bases from V and 10 bases from J, leaving 24 bases between. The CDR3 contains 16 residues. The CDR3 protein is CSARRNGKSPGGEQFF. In DNA form, the CDR3 reads TGCAGTGCTAGAAGAAACGGGAAATCCCCGGGCGGCGAGCAGTTCTTC.

The CDR3: CSARATSGSKQYF. CDR3 nucleotides: TGCAGTGCTAGAGCGACTAGCGGGAGTAAGCAGTACTTC. The chain has TRBV20-1 and TRBJ2-7; 12 nucleotides align to TRBD2. The junction had 3 bases not matched to a gene; V was cut back by 1 base and J by 8 bases. Germline values: CDR1 DFQATT, CDR2 SNEGSKA (reference sequence). The CDR3 has 13 residues.

A word on this clonotype: Sequence at one end of the junction differs from germline and may be a read error. The chain is built from TRBV3-1 and TRBJ2-5, with 8 positions matching TRBD2. Germline values: CDR1 LGHDT, CDR2 YNNKEL (reference sequence). CDR3 length: 17 amino acids. The CDR3 DNA follows: TGTACCAGCAGCCCGCCGGCGGGAGGCCCCCACCAAGAGACCCAGTACTTC. Translated: CTSSPPAGGPHQETQYF.

This clonotype was detected many times. V usage is TRBV13 and J usage is TRBJ2-6; possibly TRBD1 for D (6 bases). Germline V gene sequence: CDR1 PRHDT, CDR2 FYEKMQ (reference sequence). CDR3 length equals 16 residues. The germline V and J ends were trimmed by 4 bases and 1 base, with 11 bases remaining between them. Here the CDR3 reads CASSSRTGSGANVLTF. As DNA, the CDR3 is TGTGCCAGCAGCTCTAGAACAGGGTCTGGGGCCAACGTCCTGACTTTC. The whole variable domain, remainder taken from reference TRBV13 and TRBJ2-6, is AAGVIQSPRHLIKEKRETATLKCYPIPRHDTVYWYQQGPGQDPQFLISFYEKMQSDKGSIPDRFSAQQFSDYHSELNMSSLELGDSALYFCASSSRTGSGANVLTFGAGSRLTVL.

This clonotype was counted at least ten times. The chain links TRBV20-1 to TRBJ2-1; 7 nucleotides align to TRBD2. V gave up 8 bases and J gave up 1 base; unmatched junction bases: 8. Germline assignment: CDR1 DFQATT and CDR2 SNEGSKA (reference sequence). This CDR3 spans 14 amino acids. The CDR3, as DNA: TGCAGTCAGAGGAGCGGGGTTTCCTACAATGAGCAGTTCTTC. This encodes CSQRSGVSYNEQFF.

As to this clonotype: A junction boundary mismatches the germline segment, possibly from a read error. The chain employs TRBV3-1 and TRBJ2-1, with 11 positions matching TRBD2. CDR1 is LGHDT and CDR2 is YNNKEL in the germline V gene (reference sequence). The CDR3 spans 19 residues. The CDR3 protein is CASSQDLGLAASSYNERFF. The CDR3, as DNA: TGTGCCAGCAGCCAAGATCTGGGACTAGCGGCCTCCTCCTACAATGAGCGGTTCTTC.

This clonotype was seen a handful of times. A much larger clone differs from this one at a single base, so this may be a read error. The V and J genes are TRBV6-1 and TRBJ1-2; 7 bases map to TRBD1. The germline V gene has CDR1 MNHNS and CDR2 SASEGT. This CDR3 spans 16 amino acids. Trimming removed 6 bases from V and 5 bases from J; junction bases left unmatched: 15. CDR3 region: CASRTGTAGGVYGYTF. The CDR3 nucleotides are TGTGCCAGCAGGACCGGGACAGCTGGGGGAGTATATGGCTACACCTTC.

For this clonotype: Being one base from a much bigger clone, this may be a read error. The chain uses TRBV7-9 and TRBJ2-5; D is possibly TRBD1 or TRBD2 (5 bases each). The ends were cut back, 5 bases at V and 2 bases at J, with 15 bases in the middle. The germline V gene encodes CDR1 SEHNR and CDR2 FQNEAQ (reference sequence). This CDR3 contains 15 residues. CDR3 loop: CASSRLGRVQETQYF. CDR3 DNA: TGTGCCAGCAGCCGTCTGGGACGAGTACAAGAGACCCAGTACTTC.

The chain joins TRBV19 to TRBJ1-5; the match to TRBD1 covers 8 bases. Looked up from germline, CDR1 is LNHDA and CDR2 is SQIVND (reference sequence). CDR3 length equals 18 residues. Trimming took 3 bases from V and 2 from J; bases not matched to a gene: 12. Here the CDR3 DNA reads TGTGCCAGTAGTATGTTTTTAGGAGGACAGGGACGCAATCAGCCCCAGCATTTT. Protein: CASSMFLGGQGRNQPQHF.

The genes are TRBV12-3 or TRBV12-4 and TRBJ2-2; 9 positions match TRBD2. The length of the CDR3 is 14 residues. The V segment lost 5 bases and the J segment 4 bases; nucleotides outside the gene matches: 2. The CDR3 sequence: CASSETSGTGELFF. In DNA form, the CDR3 reads TGTGCCAGCAGTGAGACTAGCGGCACCGGGGAGCTGTTTTTT.

This clonotype was recorded a few times. J is TRBJ2-5 and V is TRBV11-2; 11 nucleotides align to TRBD2. The V and J ends lost 5 bases and 11 bases, in that order; junction bases with no gene match: 19. CDR1 is SGHAT and CDR2 is FQNNGV in the germline V gene. The CDR3 contains 17 residues. The CDR3 sequence: CASSPDLAGGLYNEQYF. The CDR3 nucleotides are TGTGCCAGCAGCCCCGATCTAGCGGGGGGTCTATACAATGAGCAGTACTTC.

CDR3 loop: CASSREGAYQPQHF. The CDR3, as DNA: TGTGCCAGCAGCCGCGAGGGGGCCTATCAGCCCCAGCATTTT. The V call is TRBV12-3 or TRBV12-4, the J call TRBJ1-5; 7 nucleotides align to TRBD1. The CDR3 consists of 14 residues. V shed 6 bases, J shed 5 bases, and the junction held 7 bases outside the gene matches.

There are many counts of this clonotype. The chain links TRBV25-1 to TRBJ2-1, with 10 bases aligning to TRBD1. Germline CDR1 and CDR2: MGHDK and SYGVNS. CDR3 length: 12 amino acids. V dropped 6 bases and J dropped 8; count of bases not matched to a gene: 1. CDR3 region: CASSGTGDEQFF. As DNA, the CDR3 is TGTGCCAGCAGCGGGACAGGGGATGAGCAGTTCTTC.

V and J are TRBV4-1 and TRBJ2-5, with D perhaps assigned TRBD1 or TRBD2 (6 bases each). CDR1 and CDR2 from the germline V gene are MGHRA and YSYEKL. V was trimmed by 4 bases and J by 0 bases, leaving 18 bases between them. The CDR3 extends over 17 amino acids. CDR3 sequence reads: CASSLERGALDQETQYF. The CDR3 region has the DNA TGCGCCAGCAGCCTAGAAAGGGGGGCCCTGGACCAAGAGACCCAGTACTTC.

This clonotype was seen once. One junction end does not reproduce the germline sequence, and a read error may be involved. The chain has TRBV6-4 and TRBJ2-3; 10 bases align to TRBD2. This CDR3 spans 16 amino acids. CDR1 MRHNA and CDR2 SNTAGT come from the germline V gene. The CDR3 DNA follows: TGTGCCAGCAGTGACTCGGCTAGCGGGAGTACAGATGCGCAGTATTTT. It codes for CASSDSASGSTDAQYF.

This clonotype is deemed medium-sized. This chain uses TRBV15 with TRBJ2-1, with D possibly being TRBD2 (5 bases). Germline CDR1 reads LNHNV; CDR2 reads YYDKDF (reference sequence). This CDR3 contains 18 residues. Trimming removed 0 bases from V and 0 bases from J, with 15 bases in between. The CDR3 region is CATSRDLGGSSSYNEQFF. CDR3 DNA sequence: TGTGCCACCAGCAGAGATCTCGGCGGGTCTAGCTCCTACAATGAGCAGTTCTTC. Full variable domain (outside the CDR3, taken from reference TRBV15 and TRBJ2-1): DAMVIQNPRYQVTQFGKPVTLSCSQTLNHNVMYWYQQKSSQAPKLLFHYYDKDFNNEADTPDNFQSRRPNTSFCFLDIRSPGLGDTAMYLCATSRDLGGSSSYNEQFFGPGTRLTVL.